The sample holds a few counts of the clone carrying this TCR beta chain. What it recognizes is unknown. This entry belongs to a study of beta chain features in type 1 diabetes. Overall study findings and caveats: A moderate, significant TCRB CDR3 shortening appeared in type 1 diabetes across four CD4+ subsets.

Expressed TCRB transcripts were sequenced, since all the RNA that had been isolated was reverse transcribed. Data came from immunoSEQ multiplex PCR; TCRdb stores just in-frame clones and leaves some out. The repertoire holds 300,000 to 400,000 clones, with 6.5% to 10% as singletons. Germline CDR1 SEHNR, CDR2 FQNEAQ (reference sequence). V lost 4 bases, J lost 5 bases, and 8 bases stayed unmatched. This CDR3 is 16 amino acids long. Input material: central memory CD4+ T cells from blood. This rearrangement joins TRBV7-9 to TRBJ2-7; 13 positions agree with TRBD2. This clonotype was obtained from a woman aged 18-29 years in good health. Here the CDR3 reads CASSSSTSGRTHEQYF. The CDR3 bases are TGTGCCAGCAGCTCATCGACTAGCGGGAGGACCCACGAGCAGTACTTC.